This T cell receptor (beta chain) originates from a study of type 1 regulatory T cells. Across the study: T-allo10 is a Tr1-enriched, alloantigen-specific CD4 T cell product made in vitro.

TCRdb called the reads again in MiXCR, with one record for every CDR3 protein. The sample gives some 90,000 distinct CDR3 sequences, roughly 31% of which show up once; approximately 2.2% is in the top ten. The CDR3 sequence is 14 residues long. Germline V lookup: CDR1 LNHDA, CDR2 SQIVND (reference sequence). V shed 8 bases, J shed 4 bases, and the junction held 10 bases outside the gene matches. The receptor's source is a human donor in good health. Source material: CD4+ T cells, either the whole sample or a sorted fraction (not recorded which). This sequence joins TRBV19 and TRBJ1-1, with 7 nucleotides matching TRBD1. Written as DNA, the CDR3 is TGTGCCAGTGGTGACAGGGACGTGGTCACTGAAGCTTTCTTT. This gives the protein CASGDRDVVTEAFF.